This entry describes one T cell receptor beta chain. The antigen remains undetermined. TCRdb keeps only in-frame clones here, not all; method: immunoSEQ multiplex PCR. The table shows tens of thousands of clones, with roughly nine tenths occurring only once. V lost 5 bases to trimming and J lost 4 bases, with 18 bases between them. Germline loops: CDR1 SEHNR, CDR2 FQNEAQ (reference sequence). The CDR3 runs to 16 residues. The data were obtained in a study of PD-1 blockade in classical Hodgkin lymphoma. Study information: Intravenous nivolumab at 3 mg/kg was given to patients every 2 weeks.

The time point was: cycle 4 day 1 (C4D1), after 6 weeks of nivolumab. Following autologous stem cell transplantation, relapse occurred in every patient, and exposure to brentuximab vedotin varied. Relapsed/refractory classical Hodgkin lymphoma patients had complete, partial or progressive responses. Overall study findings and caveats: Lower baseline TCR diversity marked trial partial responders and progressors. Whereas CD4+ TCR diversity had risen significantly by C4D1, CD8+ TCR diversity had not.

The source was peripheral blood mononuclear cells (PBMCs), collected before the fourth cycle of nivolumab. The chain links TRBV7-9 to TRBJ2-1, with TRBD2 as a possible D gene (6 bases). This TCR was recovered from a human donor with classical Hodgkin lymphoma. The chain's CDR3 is CASSKVSGEEYNEQFF. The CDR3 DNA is TGTGCCAGCAGCAAAGTATCTGGGGAGGAATACAATGAGCAGTTCTTC. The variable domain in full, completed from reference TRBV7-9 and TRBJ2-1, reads DTGVSQNPRHKITKRGQNVTFRCDPISEHNRLYWYRQTLGQGPEFLTYFQNEAQLEKSRLLSDRFSAERPKGSFSTLEIQRTEQGDSAMYLCASSKVSGEEYNEQFFGPGTRLTVL.